Listed below are T cell receptor beta chains from one sample, sequenced in a study of cytotoxic CD8 clonotypes in ibrutinib-treated CLL. Some clones are missing from TCRdb's copy, which holds only in-frame ones; the method was immunoSEQ multiplex PCR. The sample has over 150,000 clones, about 72% seen once. The sequenced sample was PBMCs, obtained after 24 months of ibrutinib treatment. These receptors were taken from a human donor with chronic lymphocytic leukemia. Each CDR3 is given with its conserved first and last residue. Fields, in order: J gene, V gene, clone size, D gene, CDR3 length, CDR3 protein, CDR3 DNA. D genes are given only for firm matches. Clone sizes are given selectively: once, few, many, or a class where the clone is expanded.

>TRBJ2-3|TRBV28|NA|NA|13
CASSRRLGDTQYF
TGTGCCAGCAGTCGAAGACTAGGTGATACGCAGTATTTT
>TRBJ2-1|TRBV4-3|NA|NA|14
CASSQDRGFNEQFF
TGCGCCAGCAGCCAAGATAGGGGTTTTAATGAGCAGTTCTTC
>TRBJ1-1|TRBV2|NA|NA|15
CASSVPSRGVTEAFF
TGTGCCAGCAGTGTCCCTAGCAGGGGAGTTACTGAAGCTTTCTTT
>TRBJ1-5|TRBV28|NA|NA|14
CASSLFQPNQPQHF
TGTGCCAGCAGTTTATTTCAGCCTAATCAGCCCCAGCATTTT
>TRBJ1-1|TRBV4-3|NA|NA|15
CASSQEGRVNTEAFF
TGCGCCAGCAGCCAAGAGGGCAGGGTGAACACTGAAGCTTTCTTT
>TRBJ2-7|TRBV7-9|NA|NA|16
CASSLAGGGERYEQYF
TGTGCCAGCAGCTTAGCGGGTGGAGGCGAGCGCTACGAGCAGTACTTC
>TRBJ2-1|TRBV7-6|NA|NA|14
CASSQGFRGAEQFF
TGTGCCAGCAGTCAAGGGTTCCGTGGGGCTGAGCAGTTCTTC
>TRBJ1-2|TRBV7-8|NA|TRBD1|16
CASVPSLYRGVYGYTF
TGTGCCAGCGTTCCGAGCCTTTACAGGGGAGTCTATGGCTACACCTTC
>TRBJ2-1|TRBV28|NA|TRBD2|13
CASRSGRANEQFF
TGTGCCAGCCGTAGCGGGAGGGCCAATGAGCAGTTCTTC
>TRBJ2-7|TRBV5-4|NA|NA|15
CASSRPSSILSEQYF
TGTGCCAGCAGCCGACCTTCATCCATTTTGAGCGAGCAGTACTTC
>TRBJ2-7|TRBV28|NA|NA|12
CASRNIAYEQYF
TGTGCCAGCAGGAATATTGCCTACGAGCAGTACTTC
>TRBJ2-4|TRBV5-6|NA|NA|14
CASSLAGRTNIQYF
TGTGCCAGCAGCTTGGCGGGCAGGACAAACATTCAGTACTTC
>TRBJ1-2|TRBV9|once|TRBD1|18
CASSGVVGQETVGYGYTF
TGTGCCAGCAGCGGAGTCGTAGGACAGGAGACTGTGGGGTATGGCTACACCTTC
>TRBJ2-7|TRBV18|NA|NA|14
CASSPGGSSYEQYF
TGTGCCAGCTCACCCGGGGGAAGCTCCTACGAGCAGTACTTC
>TRBJ2-7|TRBV9|NA|TRBD2|14
CASSKGLADYEQYF
TGTGCCAGCAGCAAGGGACTAGCGGATTACGAGCAGTACTTC
>TRBJ1-1|TRBV30|NA|TRBD1|16
CACQGTDNVGNTEAFF
TGTGCCTGCCAAGGGACAGACAACGTGGGGAACACTGAAGCTTTCTTT
>TRBJ2-1|TRBV2|NA|TRBD2|16
CASSWRLAENYNEQFF
TGTGCCAGCAGTTGGCGACTAGCGGAGAACTACAATGAGCAGTTCTTC
>TRBJ2-7|TRBV9|NA|TRBD2|15
CASSVDLAGEREQYF
TGTGCCAGCAGCGTAGATCTAGCGGGAGAGAGAGAGCAGTACTTC
>TRBJ1-3|TRBV7-2|NA|NA|15
CASSRDGPALGTIYF
TGTGCCAGCAGCAGGGACGGTCCTGCTCTGGGCACCATATATTTT
>TRBJ2-7|TRBV6-1|NA|NA|12
CASSLNTYEQYF
TGTGCCAGCAGTCTGAATACCTACGAGCAGTACTTC
>TRBJ2-5|TRBV18|NA|NA|13
CAGGIRDQETQYF
TGTGCCGGGGGGATCAGGGACCAAGAGACCCAGTACTTC
>TRBJ2-5|TRBV6-5|NA|TRBD2|16
CASSYGAQRGKETQYF
TGTGCCAGCAGTTACGGGGCCCAGCGGGGGAAAGAGACCCAGTACTTC
>TRBJ1-1|TRBV19|NA|NA|15
CASKSDLRQSNEAFF
TGTGCCAGTAAATCGGACCTTCGGCAGAGCAATGAAGCTTTCTTT
>TRBJ2-1|TRBV27|NA|TRBD2|15
CASWDSGSSRNEQFF
TGTGCCAGTTGGGATAGCGGGAGTAGTAGGAATGAGCAGTTCTTC
>TRBJ1-3|TRBV30|few|TRBD1|15
CAWTPGDRVGNTIYF
TGTGCCTGGACTCCAGGGGACAGGGTTGGAAACACCATATATTTT
>TRBJ2-4|TRBV5-6|NA|NA|17
CASSLYGRKEAKNIQYF
TGTGCCAGCAGCTTGTACGGTCGAAAGGAGGCCAAAAACATTCAGTACTTC